Presented here are 11 T cell receptor beta chains from one specimen sequenced in a study of shared clonotypes between healthy human individuals (dated by TCRdb to about 2020). The receptor library was made with the immunoSEQ multiplex PCR assay. TCRdb provides this immuneACCESS table in a form limited to in-frame rearrangements. Some clones are lacking; in checked studies, under half of them reflect an unresolved V gene, and why the rest are absent is not known. The sample includes around 1.1 million clones, with 70% to 85% observed a single time. Of the sample, almost 0.9% falls within the top ten clones. Material for sequencing was memory CD4+ T cells from PBMCs. This specimen's cell subset or site label, per the study, means: CD45RA-negative fraction. The receptors come from a man aged 18 to 30 in good health. Some clones in this sample may be carry-over from other donors' samples.

This chain links TRBV5-8 with TRBJ1-5, with D tentatively TRBD1 (5 bases). Looked up from germline, CDR1 is SGHTS and CDR2 is YDEGEE. The CDR3 has 14 amino acids. Trimming removed 0 bases from V and 5 bases from J, with 9 bases in between. In DNA form, the CDR3 reads TGTGCCAGCAGCTTGGTCGGGGGATATCAGCCCCAGCATTTT. Its translation: CASSLVGGYQPQHF. Drawing the rest from reference TRBV5-8 and TRBJ1-5, the complete variable domain is EAGVTQSPTHLIKTRGQQATLRCSPISGHTSVYWYQQALGLGLQFLLWYDEGEERNRGNFPPRFSGRQFPNYSSELNVNALELEDSALYLCASSLVGGYQPQHFGDGTRLSIL.

This chain joins TRBV4-2 and TRBJ2-7; 7 nucleotides align to TRBD1. The CDR3 is 14 residues long. Trimming took 4 bases from V and 6 from J; bases not matched to a gene: 9. The V gene's germline CDR1 is LGHNA and CDR2 YNFKEQ. The CDR3 sequence is CASSLDIHRGEQYF. CDR3 coding DNA: TGTGCCAGCAGCCTAGATATACACAGGGGCGAGCAGTACTTC.

This rearrangement joins TRBV25-1 to TRBJ1-3; D remains unclear. Germline V gene sequence: CDR1 MGHDK, CDR2 SYGVNS. The CDR3 has 15 residues. V gave up 3 bases and J gave up 0 bases, with 9 bases separating them. The CDR3 loop is CASSDTRSSGNTIYF. CDR3 coding DNA: TGTGCCAGCAGTGACACTAGGAGCTCTGGAAACACCATATATTTT.

This chain connects TRBV18 to TRBJ2-3, with a possible D match to TRBD2 (6 bases). V was cut by 4 bases and J by 1 base, with 18 bases left in between. The CDR3 has 17 amino acids. In germline, CDR1 is KGHSH, CDR2 LQKENI. The CDR3 loop is CASSLAVWRGRTDTQYF. DNA for the CDR3: TGTGCCAGCTCACTGGCGGTCTGGCGGGGACGCACAGATACGCAGTATTTT.

Of note for this clone: A far larger clone lies a single base away; this is likely a read error. The CDR3 region has the DNA TGTGCCAGCAGCTTAGTGCCAAACACTGAAGCTTTCTTT. Translated: CASSLVPNTEAFF. The rearrangement uses TRBV7-8 and TRBJ1-1; D gene unclear. CDR1 and CDR2 from the germline V gene are SGHVS and FQNEAQ. The CDR3 runs to 13 residues. Trimming took 1 base from V and 2 from J, leaving 5 bases between them. Using reference TRBV7-8 and TRBJ1-1 for the parts outside the CDR3, the full variable domain is GAGVSQSPRYKVAKRGQDVALRCDPISGHVSLFWYQQALGQGPEFLTYFQNEAQLDKSGLPSDRFFAERPEGSVSTLKIQRTQQEDSAVYLCASSLVPNTEAFFGQGTRLTVV.

This clone was observed a single time. The chain uses TRBV28 and TRBJ1-1, with TRBD1 identical over 7 bases. The CDR3 contains 13 residues. Trimming at V came to 6 bases and at J to 10 bases, leaving 11 bases not matched to a gene. Germline assignment: CDR1 MDHEN and CDR2 SYDVKM. CDR3 bases: TGTGCCAGCAGCCCACCACAGGGGCGAATAGCTTTCTTT. Translation gives CASSPPQGRIAFF.

The chain has TRBV15 and TRBJ2-6, with a weak D call TRBD1 (5 bases). The CDR3 extends over 19 amino acids. The V and J ends lost 2 bases and 2 bases respectively, with 19 bases between them. Germline V lookup: CDR1 LNHNV, CDR2 YYDKDF (reference sequence). This chain's CDR3 is CATSRMRQRGGAGANVLTF. The CDR3 DNA reads as TGTGCCACCAGCAGAATGAGACAGCGAGGTGGCGCTGGGGCCAACGTCCTGACTTTC.

This clone was recorded only once. The chain couples TRBV5-4 to TRBJ2-7; a weak D match, TRBD1 (5 bases). This CDR3 comprises 12 residues. CDR1 SGHNT and CDR2 YYREEE come from the germline V gene (reference sequence). V lost 3 bases and J 5 bases, leaving 9 bases between the germline ends. The CDR3 sequence: CASSYQGHEQYF. The CDR3 DNA is TGTGCCAGCAGCTATCAGGGCCACGAGCAGTACTTC.

The V gene is TRBV9, the J gene TRBJ2-1; the match to TRBD2 covers 11 bases. Germline assignment: CDR1 SGDLS and CDR2 YYNGEE. With 6 bases clipped from V and 9 bases from J, the junction kept 8 bases outside the gene matches. The CDR3 spans 14 residues. The CDR3 nucleotides are TGTGCCAGCACTAGCGGGAGGATGGGTGGTGAGCAGTTCTTC. It translates to CASTSGRMGGEQFF. Together with reference TRBV9 and TRBJ2-1, the CDR3 gives the full variable domain: DSGVTQTPKHLITATGQRVTLRCSPRSGDLSVYWYQQSLDQGLQFLIQYYNGEERAKGNILERFSAQQFPDLHSELNLSSLELGDSALYFCASTSGRMGGEQFFGPGTRLTVL.

The V gene is TRBV7-9, the J gene TRBJ1-3; no definite D call. Germline values: CDR1 SEHNR, CDR2 FQNEAQ (reference sequence). Trimming removed 2 bases from V and 8 bases from J, with 4 bases in between. CDR3 length: 11 residues. CDR3 sequence reads: CASSLSDTIYF. The CDR3 region has the DNA TGTGCCAGCAGCTTATCCGACACCATATATTTT.

Points on this clone: This may stem from a read error, because a much larger clone lies one nucleotide away. The chain couples TRBV27 to TRBJ2-5, with a tentative D call TRBD2 (5 bases). The CDR3 has 13 residues. Germline CDR1 MNHEY, CDR2 SMNVEV (reference sequence). CDR3 coding DNA: TGTGCCAGCAGTTTATCGGAGGAAGAGACCAAGTACTTC. Amino acids: CASSLSEEETKYF.